The 10 T cell receptor beta chains given below trace back to one sample, sequenced in a study of chemoradiotherapy in HPV16-positive cancers (dated by TCRdb to between 2022 and 2023). The library came from the immunoSEQ multiplex PCR assay. This is the immuneACCESS table as TCRdb keeps it, with only in-frame sequences that have V and J called. A part of the clones is gone; compared with another copy, unresolved V genes explain less than half, and the rest is unexplained. This sample is represented by some 980 clones; 70% to 85% of them were singletons. The ten largest make up more than 10% of the sample. The specimen comprised tumor tissue, sampled from a patient who underwent chemoradiotherapy. The receptor source for this set is a human donor with HPV-associated anogenital cancer.

This clone is labeled large. The chain is built from TRBV19 and TRBJ1-1, with TRBD1 matching over 7 bases. Unmatched junction bases numbered 7, after V lost 7 bases and J lost 2 bases. The CDR3 is 14 residues long. Germline loops: CDR1 LNHDA, CDR2 SQIVND (reference sequence). CDR3 in amino acids: CASNREGANTEAFF. CDR3 nucleotide sequence: TGTGCCAGTAATCGTGAGGGGGCAAACACTGAAGCTTTCTTT. The full variable domain, its missing parts supplied by reference TRBV19 and TRBJ1-1, is DGGITQSPKYLFRKEGQNVTLSCEQNLNHDAMYWYRQDPGQGLRLIYYSQIVNDFQKGDIAEGYSVSREKKESFPLTVTSAQKNPTAFYLCASNREGANTEAFFGQGTRLTVV.

The chain is built from TRBV6-1 and TRBJ1-3; D is uncertain. From germline, CDR1 is MNHNS and CDR2 SASEGT. This CDR3 spans 13 amino acids. V lost 10 bases to trimming and J lost 2 bases, with 12 bases between them. The CDR3 coding sequence is TGTGCCACCTCGTCCGGACCTGGAAACACCATATATTTT. Protein product: CATSSGPGNTIYF.

By proportion, this clone is large. The rearrangement uses TRBV4-3 and TRBJ1-2, with a possible D match to TRBD1 (5 bases). CDR3 length: 13 amino acids. Germline V CDR1 and CDR2: LGHNA, YSLEER. V was clipped by 0 bases and J by 7 bases, with 9 bases between them. In DNA form, the CDR3 reads TGCGCCAGCAGCCAAGAAGGGGTTGGTGGCTACACCTTC. Its translation: CASSQEGVGGYTF.

The rearrangement joins TRBV7-9 to TRBJ2-2, with 8 bases lining up with TRBD1. This CDR3 has 16 amino acids. The junction had 4 bases not matched to a gene; V was cut back by 3 bases and J by 1 base. Germline V gene data show CDR1 as SEHNR and CDR2 as FQNEAQ (reference sequence). The CDR3 loop is CASSFRQGMNTGELFF. CDR3 DNA sequence: TGTGCCAGCAGCTTTCGACAGGGGATGAACACCGGGGAGCTGTTTTTT. The variable domain in full, with the rest retrieved from reference TRBV7-9 and TRBJ2-2, is DTGVSQNPRHKITKRGQNVTFRCDPISEHNRLYWYRQTLGQGPEFLTYFQNEAQLEKSRLLSDRFSAERPKGSFSTLEIQRTEQGDSAMYLCASSFRQGMNTGELFFGEGSRLTVL.

The chain links TRBV7-9 to TRBJ2-5; D is perhaps TRBD2 (6 bases). This CDR3 spans 11 amino acids. Germline-derived CDR1 and CDR2 are SEHNR and FQNEAQ (reference sequence). V dropped 5 bases and J dropped 7 bases, with 8 bases sitting between them. CDR3 protein: CASSLGGTQYF. As DNA, the CDR3 is TGTGCCAGCAGCCTCGGGGGGACCCAGTACTTC.

This rearrangement joins TRBV4-3 to TRBJ2-6; no reliable D call. The CDR3 contains 16 residues. Trimming stripped 0 bases from V and 0 bases from J, with 6 bases between. Germline CDR1 and CDR2: LGHNA and YSLEER. CDR3 nucleotide sequence: TGCGCCAGCAGCCAAGATCACGTCTCTGGGGCCAACGTCCTGACTTTC. This sequence encodes CASSQDHVSGANVLTF.

This clone was detected a few times. The chain joins TRBV5-1 to TRBJ1-1; 9 bases match TRBD1. The CDR3 runs 15 residues. Germline trimming cut 6 bases from V and 1 base from J; bases unmatched to any gene: 7. Germline CDR1 is SGHRS and CDR2 is YFSETQ. The CDR3 here is CASTSTGQGNTEAFF. The CDR3 bases are TGCGCCAGCACCTCTACGGGACAGGGGAACACTGAAGCTTTCTTT.

The rearrangement links TRBV13 to TRBJ2-2; D not certain. The CDR3 consists of 12 residues. V was clipped by 5 bases and J by 4 bases, with 5 bases between them. Per the germline V gene, CDR1 is PRHDT and CDR2 is FYEKMQ (reference sequence). The CDR3 DNA sequence: TGTGCCAGCAGCCCAATCACCGGGGAGCTGTTTTTT. Residues: CASSPITGELFF.

This clone was counted a few times. This chain links TRBV7-9 with TRBJ1-6, with D perhaps TRBD1 (6 bases). CDR3 size: 13 residues. V was pared by 2 bases and J by 9 bases, with 8 bases between. Germline V lookup: CDR1 SEHNR, CDR2 FQNEAQ (reference sequence). The CDR3 nucleotides are TGTGCCAGCAGCTTACCAGGGGTTTCACCCCTCCACTTT. It encodes CASSLPGVSPLHF.

This clone was observed a handful of times. This sequence joins TRBV19 and TRBJ2-2; 9 bases are shared with TRBD1. This CDR3 has 15 residues. Per the germline V gene, CDR1 is LNHDA and CDR2 is SQIVND (reference sequence). V was clipped by 9 bases and J by 2 bases; unmatched bases: 7. The CDR3 region has the DNA TGTGCCAGCGGGACGGACAGGGGCAACACCGGGGAGCTGTTTTTT. Protein product: CASGTDRGNTGELFF.